This T cell receptor (beta chain) was found in a study of cytomegalovirus exposure and HLA in healthy donors. PCR amplification relied on 60 Vbeta primers (plus 13 Jbeta primers). Repertoires were generated with immunoSEQ multiplex PCR, while TCRdb's copy carries only in-frame clones and drops some. The sample shows roughly 180,000 clones, 80% to 90% of them seen only once. This CDR3 region has 13 residues. Trimming cost V 2 bases and J 5 bases; bases outside gene matches: 4. CDR1 is SGHRS and CDR2 is YFSETQ in the germline V gene. The sequenced sample was PBMCs. The TCR was taken from a male donor in good health and CMV-seronegative. The chain joins TRBV5-1 to TRBJ2-7, with TRBD1 identical over 7 bases. The CDR3 DNA reads as TGCGCCAGCAGCTTAGACAGGGTTAACGAGCAGTACTTC. As protein: CASSLDRVNEQYF. Full variable domain (missing parts from reference TRBV5-1 and TRBJ2-7): KAGVTQTPRYLIKTRGQQVTLSCSPISGHRSVSWYQQTPGQGLQFLFEYFSETQRNKGNFPGRFSGRQFSNSRSEMNVSTLELGDSALYLCASSLDRVNEQYFGPGTRLTVT.